This TCR beta chain is from a study of T cell responses to AZD1222 COVID-19 vaccine. Study-level points and caveats: Mostly white British, mostly female donors; authors suggested clonal diversity may be underestimated. Rises in breadth and depth of Spike-specific TCRs came after two AZD1222 doses.

Measured with immunoSEQ multiplex PCR; TCRdb has only the in-frame clones, and not every one. Seen here are just over 150,000 clones, around nine tenths observed once, and the top ten hold roughly 1.6%. Trimming cost V 5 bases and J 0 bases, with 10 bases left between them. The CDR3 runs 14 residues. The germline V gene encodes CDR1 SGHAT and CDR2 FQDESV (reference sequence). In regard to this clone: Its antigen is currently unknown.

The input for sequencing was peripheral blood, taken 28 days after the second AZD1222 dose. This receptor was obtained from an adult who received the AZD1222 COVID-19 vaccine. The V gene is TRBV11-1, the J gene TRBJ1-2; a weak D match, TRBD1 (5 bases). In DNA, the CDR3 is TGTGCCAGCAGCCCCCAGGGAACTAACTATGGCTACACCTTC. Translation gives CASSPQGTNYGYTF.